The clone carrying this TCR beta chain occurred a few times. Authors' methods: Estimation of nucleated cell counts was performed using reference gene primer amplification. The data were produced by immunoSEQ multiplex PCR, yet TCRdb's version contains in-frame clones alone and is incomplete. V, J and clone size reflect that table, while D and trimming were determined from the DNA. This table holds a few hundred thousand clones, 88% found once. This CDR3 spans 14 amino acids. V was cut by 4 bases and J by 5 bases, with 11 bases left in between. Germline-derived CDR1 and CDR2 are SNHLY and FYNNEI. The sample comes from a study of blood T cell repertoires in COVID-19. Background on the study: There were acute and convalescent COVID-19 samples, and they came from the United States, Italy and Spain. PBMCs, B-cell-depleted T cells, or T cells were the source of the cDNA or gDNA that made up the material.

This receptor was identified in a man in his fifties or sixties who had recovered from COVID-19. This rearrangement joins TRBV2 to TRBJ2-2, with D perhaps TRBD2 (6 bases). Sequences were obtained from peripheral blood. CDR3 in DNA: TGTGCCAGCAGTGTGAATCGGGGGACCGGGGAGCTGTTTTTT. Translating gives CASSVNRGTGELFF.